This record covers a single TCR beta chain. This clone was counted between two and nine times. What this receptor recognizes is not known. Per-base qualities were not stored, and no clone one base away is much larger. Spanning cysteine to valine, the CDR3 consists of 13 amino acids. The read is trimmed to its CDR3 DNA, 39 bases read in frame from base 1. V loses 8 bases of germline sequence and J loses 3 bases, and the interval between the two ends is 14 bases. The germline V gene supplies CDR1 MNHEY and CDR2 SVGAGI. The sample belongs to a study of blood T cell repertoires in COVID-19 (dated by TCRdb to the early 2020s). Regarding the study in general: The collaborator samples originated in the United States, Italy and Spain and spanned the acute and convalescent phases of COVID-19. The material from the prospective study consisted of cDNA or gDNA derived from T cells, B-cell-depleted T cells, or PBMCs. Nearly every sample came with metadata listing a de-identified subject ID, COVID-19 status, age in years and sex. A freely available public database, intended as a resource for researchers studying the immune response to SARS-CoV-2, is where the repertoires were released. The samples were drawn from two sources: the first 160 participants of the ongoing ImmuneRACE study, and 1,254 subjects contributed by 6 global collaborators. Deeply sampled blood TCRbeta repertoires from subjects exposed to, actively infected with, or recovered from COVID-19 were included in the dataset. Where available, HLA class I and class II types were taken from metadata supplied by the sample provider and were not determined by assay-based typing. The investigation overall reported the following: How much clinical and demographic metadata was included differed by source and by participant, and the metadata was provided uncurated.

The immunoSEQ Assay, a bias-controlled multiplex PCR, was used to amplify TCRbeta CDR3 regions from genomic DNA. Per the authors' processing: The number of nucleated cells in each sample was estimated from the amplification of reference gene primers within the assay. To quantify the absolute abundance of each unique TCRbeta CDR3 rearrangement, sequence reads were collapsed and filtered. For each sample, productive Simpson clonality was calculated as the square root of Simpson's diversity index across productive rearrangements. Entries here come from immuneACCESS through TCRdb and include only in-frame sequences with V and J called. Some clones fail to appear in such tables; in the studies checked, an unresolved V gene covers under half of the shortfall, and the cause of the remainder is unknown. V and J calls and clone size follow that table, whereas D and trimming were derived from the DNA. In this sample the table shows 25,000 to 35,000 clones, nearly 90% of which occur a single time. Clones ranked in the top ten supply approximately 49% of the sample.

The collaborating institutions used their own protocols to collect whole blood in K2EDTA tubes. Collaborator samples were shipped for TCRbeta analysis as frozen whole blood, isolated PBMCs, or DNA extracted from either sample type. The rearranged segments are TRBV6-5 and TRBJ2-7; possibly the D gene is TRBD2, per 6 matching bases. This clonotype was sampled from a human donor with acute or convalescent COVID-19. The donor label of this sample is uncertain. The sequencing sample was made of peripheral blood. The DNA sequence follows: TGTGCCAGCCGGCGAGGGACTGGCTACGAGCAGTACGTC. It is translated as CASRRGTGYEQYV.